This T cell receptor beta chain stems from a study of regulatory T cells in long-lasting Graves disease. The time point was: persistent/refractory GD, antithyroid drugs over 5 years with positive TRAb. Generation of the TCR library employed RNA extracted from PBMCs. CDR3-region Arm-PCR and iRepertoire HTBI primers produced the TCR beta libraries. From the multiplex PCR reads, TCRdb called clonotypes with MiXCR, one entry per CDR3 protein. This sample has under 450,000 distinct CDR3 sequences, with less than 25% found just once. Trimming took 7 bases from V and 3 from J, leaving 13 bases between them. This CDR3 comprises 13 residues. Germline values: CDR1 SQVTM, CDR2 ANQGSEA. About this clonotype itself: This may be a read error: a much more frequent sequence differs by one nucleotide.

The sequences come from peripheral blood mononuclear cells (PBMCs), collected when the disease was refractory, from a patient treated with antithyroid drugs. This receptor was obtained from a female donor with Graves disease. This chain connects TRBV29-1 to TRBJ1-5; tentative D call: TRBD1 (5 bases). CDR3 protein: CSAQGRTNQPQHF. CDR3 in DNA: TGCAGCGCCCAGGGACGGACCAATCAGCCCCAGCATTTT.